This T cell receptor (beta chain) stems from a study of OX40 agonist ivuxolimab in advanced cancers. The protocol was immunoSEQ multiplex PCR, while the TCRdb copy is restricted to in-frame clones and leaves out a portion. The sample gives around 31,000 clones, nearly 90% of which show up once; roughly three fifths is in the top ten. Sequenced here: CD4+ or CD8+ T cells sorted from blood, sampled in a trial of the OX40 agonist ivuxolimab. This receptor was identified in an adult with an advanced solid tumor such as melanoma, head and neck, liver or kidney cancer.

In DNA, the CDR3 is TGTGCCAGCAGTTACACCGGGAATGAAAAACTGTTTTTT. Protein sequence: CASSYTGNEKLFF. The rearrangement uses TRBV6-6 and TRBJ1-4; D remains ambiguous. The CDR3 contains 13 residues. Germline values: CDR1 MNHNY, CDR2 SVGAGI (reference sequence). V was trimmed by 2 bases and J by 5 bases, leaving 6 bases between them.